These 26 T cell receptor beta chains originate from one sample sequenced in a study of OX40 agonist ivuxolimab in advanced cancers. Sequencing used immunoSEQ multiplex PCR; TCRdb keeps in-frame clones, though not all of them. The sample holds about 24,000 clones, around 79% seen once. The sample in question was CD4+ or CD8+ T cells sorted from blood, obtained in a trial of the OX40 agonist ivuxolimab. The receptors were sampled from an adult with an advanced solid tumor such as melanoma, head and neck, liver or kidney cancer.

The chain joins TRBV5-1 to TRBJ1-2, with D possibly being TRBD1 (6 bases). Germline loops: CDR1 SGHRS, CDR2 YFSETQ. V gave up 4 bases and J gave up 2 bases, with 15 bases separating them. The CDR3 spans 15 residues. The chain's CDR3 is CASSPEGDPNYGYTF. CDR3 nucleotide sequence: TGCGCCAGCAGCCCCGAGGGGGATCCAAACTATGGCTACACCTTC.

The chain couples TRBV28 to TRBJ1-1, with no clear D. The CDR3 runs 14 residues. V was cut by 6 bases and J by 4 bases, with 15 bases left in between. Germline lookup yields CDR1 MDHEN and CDR2 SYDVKM. The CDR3, as DNA: TGTGCCAGCAGCCCCAAGGGTTTTGGCACTGAAGCTTTCTTT. Its translation is CASSPKGFGTEAFF.

The CDR3 coding sequence is TGTGCCAGCAGCTTGGAAAGGGCGAGCCGCAACTATGGCTACACCTTC. It codes for CASSLERASRNYGYTF. This chain joins TRBV5-5 and TRBJ1-2; D is unresolved. V shed 0 bases and J shed 2 bases, with 14 bases lying between them. CDR3 length equals 16 residues. Germline lookup yields CDR1 SGHKS and CDR2 YYEKEE (reference sequence). Full variable domain (missing parts from reference TRBV5-5 and TRBJ1-2): DAGVTQSPTHLIKTRGQQVTLRCSPISGHKSVSWYQQVLGQGPQFIFQYYEKEERGRGNFPDRFSARQFPNYSSELNVNALLLGDSALYLCASSLERASRNYGYTFGSGTRLTVV.

This chain joins TRBV4-1 and TRBJ2-3; D perhaps matches TRBD2 (7 bases). Germline V gene data show CDR1 as MGHRA and CDR2 as YSYEKL. V was clipped by 6 bases and J by 1 base, with 23 bases between them. The CDR3 is 18 amino acids. CDR3 protein: CASSRWRGGALGTDTQYF. Here the CDR3 DNA reads TGCGCCAGCAGTCGATGGAGAGGGGGGGCTCTGGGCACAGATACGCAGTATTTT.

This chain joins TRBV7-9 and TRBJ2-5; D is perhaps TRBD1 (6 bases). Gene TRBJ2-7 matches the end of the DNA better, so the J call may be wrong. CDR3 size: 14 residues. Germline V gene lookup returns CDR1 SEHNR and CDR2 FQNEAQ (reference sequence). The CDR3 DNA sequence: TGTGCCAGCAGCTCCTCGGACAGATTCGGCGAGCAGTACTTC. This encodes CASSSSDRFGEQYF.

The chain combines TRBV5-4 with TRBJ1-6, with 9 positions matching TRBD1. The V gene's germline CDR1 is SGHNT and CDR2 YYREEE (reference sequence). This CDR3 region has 16 residues. The V gene end was trimmed by 1 base and the J gene end by 9 bases; junction bases not matched to a gene: 8. CDR3 sequence (DNA): TGTGCCAGCAGCTTGACTGGGACAGGGCGGGGTTCACCCCTCCACTTT. It specifies CASSLTGTGRGSPLHF.

The rearrangement uses TRBV5-1 and TRBJ2-7; 10 nucleotides agree with TRBD2. Trimming cost V 4 bases and J 1 base; bases outside gene matches: 8. Germline V gene lookup returns CDR1 SGHRS and CDR2 YFSETQ. The CDR3 loop spans 16 amino acids. Here the CDR3 reads CASSRGTSGVSYEQYF. CDR3 coding DNA: TGCGCCAGCAGCCGGGGCACTAGCGGGGTATCCTACGAGCAGTACTTC.

This clone was seen only a few times. The chain has TRBV4-1 and TRBJ2-5; a weak D match, TRBD1 (5 bases). Germline V gives CDR1 MGHRA, CDR2 YSYEKL. V was clipped by 4 bases and J by 2 bases, with 11 bases between them. The CDR3 sequence is 14 residues long. The CDR3 nucleotides are TGCGCCAGCAGCCCCCGGCAGGGTCAAGAGACCCAGTACTTC. It is translated as CASSPRQGQETQYF.

This clone has just a few counts. The V and J genes are TRBV30 and TRBJ1-5; D is unclear. This CDR3 has 13 amino acids. CDR1 is GTSNPN and CDR2 is SVGIG in the germline V gene (reference sequence). Trimming pared 6 bases from V and 1 base from J, leaving 10 bases between. Written as DNA, the CDR3 is TGTGCCTGTAGCCTACAGAGCAATCAGCCCCAGCATTTT. Translation gives CACSLQSNQPQHF.

The chain couples TRBV7-8 to TRBJ1-5; D ambiguous. V lost 5 bases and J 5 bases, leaving 10 bases between the germline ends. CDR3 length: 13 amino acids. CDR1 is SGHVS and CDR2 is FQNEAQ in the germline V gene. This CDR3 is CASSPDGYQPQHF. CDR3 coding DNA: TGTGCCAGCAGCCCCGACGGGTATCAGCCCCAGCATTTT.

V gene TRBV7-2 combines with J gene TRBJ1-2; D gene unclear. V lost 1 base to trimming and J lost 6 bases, with 21 bases between them. The germline V gene has CDR1 SGHTA and CDR2 FQGNSA. The CDR3 is 17 residues long. The CDR3, as DNA: TGTGCCAGCAGCTTAGTCTCATCGGCGGCAGGAGATGATGGCTACACCTTC. Amino acids: CASSLVSSAAGDDGYTF.

The genes are TRBV19 and TRBJ1-2; weak D call: TRBD1 (6 bases). V lost 3 bases and J 8 bases, leaving 13 bases between the germline ends. The CDR3 totals 13 residues. Looked up from germline, CDR1 is LNHDA and CDR2 is SQIVND (reference sequence). The CDR3 protein is CASSMYPGEGYTF. CDR3 nucleotides: TGTGCCAGTAGTATGTACCCAGGGGAAGGCTACACCTTC.

The V call is TRBV10-2, the J call TRBJ1-2; weak D call: TRBD1 (5 bases). The V end was cut by 8 bases, the J end by 6 bases, with 10 bases between. Per the germline V gene, CDR1 is WSHSY and CDR2 is SAAADI. The CDR3 covers 11 residues. DNA for the CDR3: TGCGCCAGCGCCGGGGGGGATGGCTACACCTTC. This codes for CASAGGDGYTF.

V usage is TRBV15 and J usage is TRBJ1-2, with 7 positions matching TRBD1. This CDR3 is built from 13 residues. CDR1 and CDR2 (germline): LNHNV, YYDKDF (reference sequence). V lost 5 bases and J lost 5; bases outside the gene matches: 5. The CDR3 sequence: CATSRGTVYGYTF. The CDR3 DNA is TGTGCCACCAGCCGCGGGACAGTATATGGCTACACCTTC. The whole variable domain, filled in from reference TRBV15 and TRBJ1-2, reads DAMVIQNPRYQVTQFGKPVTLSCSQTLNHNVMYWYQQKSSQAPKLLFHYYDKDFNNEADTPDNFQSRRPNTSFCFLDIRSPGLGDTAMYLCATSRGTVYGYTFGSGTRLTVV.

The J gene is TRBJ1-2, the V gene TRBV28; D perhaps matches TRBD1 (6 bases). The CDR3 loop spans 15 amino acids. V lost 3 bases, J lost 3 bases, and 14 bases lay in between. Germline V gene data show CDR1 as MDHEN and CDR2 as SYDVKM. For the CDR3, the DNA is TGTGCCAGCAGTTTCTCCGGGGGCGTTGACTATGGCTACACCTTC. Its protein is CASSFSGGVDYGYTF.

The chain couples TRBV7-9 to TRBJ2-3; TRBD2 matches 8 bases. This CDR3 comprises 16 residues. Germline V gene lookup returns CDR1 SEHNR and CDR2 FQNEAQ (reference sequence). With V trimmed by 5 bases and J by 2 bases, 9 bases remained unmatched. CDR3 sequence: CASSPPSSGTTDTQYF. The CDR3 DNA sequence: TGTGCCAGCAGCCCCCCCAGTAGCGGGACCACAGATACGCAGTATTTT.

The chain employs TRBV11-2 and TRBJ1-4; TRBD1 matches at 7 bases. CDR1 and CDR2 from the germline V gene are SGHAT and FQNNGV. This CDR3 has 15 residues. The trim removed 1 base at V and 5 bases at J, leaving 4 bases unmatched. As DNA, the CDR3 is TGTGCCAGCAGCTTAGGACAGGGACTGAATGAAAAACTGTTTTTT. Translation: CASSLGQGLNEKLFF.

The CDR3 DNA is TGTGCCAGCAGTTTTTTTAGCGGGGGTAACGAGCAGTACTTC. This codes for CASSFFSGGNEQYF. This chain joins TRBV27 and TRBJ2-7, with 9 bases aligning to TRBD2. The V gene end was trimmed by 3 bases and the J gene end by 5 bases; junction bases not matched to a gene: 5. The CDR3 loop spans 14 amino acids. The germline gives CDR1 MNHEY, CDR2 SMNVEV (reference sequence).

V and J are TRBV5-4 and TRBJ2-1; 8 bases are shared with TRBD2. This CDR3 has 18 amino acids. V dropped 4 bases and J dropped 3; count of bases not matched to a gene: 15. The germline gives CDR1 SGHNT, CDR2 YYREEE (reference sequence). CDR3 in DNA: TGTGCCAGCAGCCCCGGGGGTAGCGGGGCCATAAACTACAATGAGCAGTTCTTC. This gives the protein CASSPGGSGAINYNEQFF.

This clone has just a few counts. The chain combines TRBV18 with TRBJ2-7; the D gene could be TRBD1 or TRBD2 (7 bases each). CDR1 and CDR2 from the germline V gene are KGHSH and LQKENI. V was trimmed by 3 bases and J by 7 bases, leaving 13 bases between them. This CDR3 is built from 13 residues. The CDR3 loop is CASSPPGGEEQYF. The CDR3 DNA follows: TGTGCCAGCTCACCCCCAGGGGGGGAAGAGCAGTACTTC.

The rearrangement joins TRBV28 to TRBJ2-7; the D is unclear. Germline-derived CDR1 and CDR2 are MDHEN and SYDVKM. This CDR3 region has 16 residues. V shed 3 bases and J shed 0 bases, with 15 bases lying between them. CDR3 sequence: CASSFHPAELSYEQYF. The CDR3 nucleotides are TGTGCCAGCAGTTTCCACCCGGCGGAACTCTCCTACGAGCAGTACTTC.

The chain carries TRBV10-3 and TRBJ1-3, with D uncertain. The V and J ends lost 2 bases and 2 bases respectively, with 13 bases between them. The CDR3 spans 16 residues. Germline V gene sequence: CDR1 ENHRY, CDR2 SYGVKD. CDR3 bases: TGTGCCATCAGTGAGAATCGCCAGAACACTGGAAACACCATATATTTT. As protein: CAISENRQNTGNTIYF.

The chain combines TRBV6-1 with TRBJ2-7; a possible D gene is TRBD1 (5 bases). From germline, CDR1 is MNHNS and CDR2 SASEGT. CDR3 length equals 13 residues. Between the trimmed V and J ends, which lost 10 bases and 4 bases, there was a span of 17 bases. The DNA of the CDR3 is TGTGCCATCAGACAGTCCCTGGGATACGAGCAGTACTTC. Protein product: CAIRQSLGYEQYF.

The J gene is TRBJ2-7, the V gene TRBV27, with D tentatively TRBD1 (6 bases). Germline V gene lookup returns CDR1 MNHEY and CDR2 SMNVEV (reference sequence). V was pared by 6 bases and J by 2 bases, with 14 bases between. CDR3 size: 14 residues. Here the CDR3 DNA reads TGTGCCAGCAGGAAACAGGGAAGGGCCTACGAGCAGTACTTC. This sequence encodes CASRKQGRAYEQYF.

The chain combines TRBV15 with TRBJ2-2, with TRBD2 matching over 10 bases. This CDR3 comprises 13 residues. Unmatched junction bases numbered 4, after V lost 8 bases and J lost 7 bases. Germline V gene data show CDR1 as LNHNV and CDR2 as YYDKDF (reference sequence). CDR3 amino acids: CATSSGGHGELFF. The CDR3 DNA follows: TGTGCCACCTCTAGCGGGGGTCACGGGGAGCTGTTTTTT.

J is TRBJ2-1 and V is TRBV27; 8 bases fit TRBD2. The CDR3 consists of 15 residues. Germline CDR1 and CDR2: MNHEY and SMNVEV (reference sequence). V was clipped by 5 bases and J by 2 bases; unmatched bases: 5. The CDR3 DNA sequence: TGTGCCAGCAGTCCCTTTAGCGGGGCCTACAATGAGCAGTTCTTC. Its protein product is CASSPFSGAYNEQFF.